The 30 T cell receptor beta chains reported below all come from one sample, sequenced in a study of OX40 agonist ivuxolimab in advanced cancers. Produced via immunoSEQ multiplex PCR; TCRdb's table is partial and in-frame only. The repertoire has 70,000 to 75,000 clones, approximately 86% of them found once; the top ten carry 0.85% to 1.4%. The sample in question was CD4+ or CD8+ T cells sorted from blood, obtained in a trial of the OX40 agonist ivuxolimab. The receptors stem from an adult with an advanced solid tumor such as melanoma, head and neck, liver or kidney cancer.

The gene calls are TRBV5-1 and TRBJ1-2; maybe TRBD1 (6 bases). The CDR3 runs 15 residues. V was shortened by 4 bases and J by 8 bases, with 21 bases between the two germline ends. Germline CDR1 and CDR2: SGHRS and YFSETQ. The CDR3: CASSAAGVKGGGYTF. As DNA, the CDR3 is TGCGCCAGCAGCGCCGCCGGTGTGAAGGGGGGAGGCTACACCTTC.

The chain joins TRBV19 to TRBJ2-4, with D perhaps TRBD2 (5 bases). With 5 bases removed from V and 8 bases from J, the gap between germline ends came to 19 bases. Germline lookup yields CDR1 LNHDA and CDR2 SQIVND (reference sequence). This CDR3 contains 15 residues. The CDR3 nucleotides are TGTGCCAGTAGTCCCCCCGGGGTGAATGAGGACATTCAGTACTTC. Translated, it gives CASSPPGVNEDIQYF. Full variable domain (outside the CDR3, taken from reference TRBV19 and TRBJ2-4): DGGITQSPKYLFRKEGQNVTLSCEQNLNHDAMYWYRQDPGQGLRLIYYSQIVNDFQKGDIAEGYSVSREKKESFPLTVTSAQKNPTAFYLCASSPPGVNEDIQYFGAGTRLSVL.

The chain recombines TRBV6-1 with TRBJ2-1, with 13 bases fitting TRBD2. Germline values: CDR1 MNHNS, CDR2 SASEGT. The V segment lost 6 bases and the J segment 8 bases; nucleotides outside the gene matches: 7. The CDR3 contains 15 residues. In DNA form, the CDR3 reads TGTGCCAGCAGAAGGACTAGCGGGAGCCTCGATGAGCAGTTCTTC. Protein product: CASRRTSGSLDEQFF.

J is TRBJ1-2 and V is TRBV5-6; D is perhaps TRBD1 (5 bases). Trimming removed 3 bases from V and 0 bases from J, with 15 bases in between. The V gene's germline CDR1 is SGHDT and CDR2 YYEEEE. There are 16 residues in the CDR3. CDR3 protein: CASSSQGPWANYGYTF. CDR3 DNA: TGTGCCAGCAGCTCCCAGGGACCTTGGGCTAACTATGGCTACACCTTC.

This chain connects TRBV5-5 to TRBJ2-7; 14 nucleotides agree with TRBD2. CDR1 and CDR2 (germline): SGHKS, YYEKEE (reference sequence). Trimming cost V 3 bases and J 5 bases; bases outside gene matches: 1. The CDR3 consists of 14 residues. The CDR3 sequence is CASSWGLAGDEQYF. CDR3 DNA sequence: TGTGCCAGCAGCTGGGGACTAGCGGGAGACGAGCAGTACTTC.

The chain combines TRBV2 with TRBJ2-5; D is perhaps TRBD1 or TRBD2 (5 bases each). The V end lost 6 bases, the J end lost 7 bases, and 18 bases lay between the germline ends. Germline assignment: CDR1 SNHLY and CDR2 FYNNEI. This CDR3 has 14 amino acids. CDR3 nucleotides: TGTGCCAGCAGGGCTGGGGGAGTGAGAGGGACCCAGTACTTC. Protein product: CASRAGGVRGTQYF.

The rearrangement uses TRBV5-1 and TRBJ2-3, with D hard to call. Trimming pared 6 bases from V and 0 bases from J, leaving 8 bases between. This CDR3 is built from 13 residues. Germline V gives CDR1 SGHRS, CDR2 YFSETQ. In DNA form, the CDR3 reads TGCGCCAGCAAAGAGCTAAGCACAGATACGCAGTATTTT. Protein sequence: CASKELSTDTQYF.

The CDR3 sequence: CASRSYNKGNEKLFF. DNA of the CDR3: TGTGCCAGCAGGTCATACAACAAGGGTAATGAAAAACTGTTTTTT. This sequence joins TRBV27 and TRBJ1-4; D unclear. Germline V lookup: CDR1 MNHEY, CDR2 SMNVEV (reference sequence). The CDR3 is 15 amino acids. V lost 6 bases and J lost 4, with 15 bases in between.

CDR3: CASSFIYDRENYGYTF. The CDR3 bases are TGTGCCAGCAGCTTCATTTACGACAGGGAGAACTATGGCTACACCTTC. The gene calls are TRBV7-9 and TRBJ1-2; the match to TRBD1 covers 7 bases. From germline, CDR1 is SEHNR and CDR2 FQNEAQ (reference sequence). V was clipped by 3 bases and J by 2 bases; unmatched bases: 9. This CDR3 spans 16 amino acids.

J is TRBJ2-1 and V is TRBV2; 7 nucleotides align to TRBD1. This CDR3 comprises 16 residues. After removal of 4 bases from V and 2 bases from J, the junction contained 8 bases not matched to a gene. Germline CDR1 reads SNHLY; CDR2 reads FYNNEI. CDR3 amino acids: CASSGRDSLPYNEQFF. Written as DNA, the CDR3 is TGTGCCAGCAGTGGAAGGGACAGCCTTCCCTACAATGAGCAGTTCTTC.

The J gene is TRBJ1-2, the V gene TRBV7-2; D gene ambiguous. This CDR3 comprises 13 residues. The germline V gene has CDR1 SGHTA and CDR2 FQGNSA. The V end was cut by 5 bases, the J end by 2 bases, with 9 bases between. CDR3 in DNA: TGTGCCAGCAGCCCAACTACGAACTATGGCTACACCTTC. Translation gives CASSPTTNYGYTF.

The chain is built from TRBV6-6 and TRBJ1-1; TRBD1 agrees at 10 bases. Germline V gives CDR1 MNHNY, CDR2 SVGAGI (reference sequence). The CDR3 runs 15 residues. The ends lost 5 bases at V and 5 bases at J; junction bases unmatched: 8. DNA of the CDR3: TGTGCCAGCAGTCCGGGACAGGGGCTTGGGACTGAAGCTTTCTTT. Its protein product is CASSPGQGLGTEAFF.

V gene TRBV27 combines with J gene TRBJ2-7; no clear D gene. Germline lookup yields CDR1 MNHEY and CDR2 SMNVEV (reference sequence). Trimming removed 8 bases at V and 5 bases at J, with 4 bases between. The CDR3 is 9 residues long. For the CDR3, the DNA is TGTGCCAGCCCTCACGAGCAGTACTTC. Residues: CASPHEQYF.

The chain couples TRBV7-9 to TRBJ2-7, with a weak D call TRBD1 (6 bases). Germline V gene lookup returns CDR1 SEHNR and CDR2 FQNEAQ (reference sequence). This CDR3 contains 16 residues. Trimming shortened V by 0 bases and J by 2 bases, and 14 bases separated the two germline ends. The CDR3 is CASSLARDRLAYEQYF. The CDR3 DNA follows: TGTGCCAGCAGCTTAGCGCGCGACAGGCTTGCCTACGAGCAGTACTTC.

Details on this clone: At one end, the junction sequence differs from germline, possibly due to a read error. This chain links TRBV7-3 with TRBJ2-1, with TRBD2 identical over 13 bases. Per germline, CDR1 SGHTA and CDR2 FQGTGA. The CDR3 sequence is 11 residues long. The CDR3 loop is CASSLTSGGLF. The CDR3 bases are TGTGCCAGCAGCCTGACTAGCGGGGGGCTCTTC.

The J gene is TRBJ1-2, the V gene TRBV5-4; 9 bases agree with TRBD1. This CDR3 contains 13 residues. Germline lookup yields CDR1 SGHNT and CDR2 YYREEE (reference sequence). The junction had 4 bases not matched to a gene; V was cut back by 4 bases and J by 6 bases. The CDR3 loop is CASSVRDRDGYTF. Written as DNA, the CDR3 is TGTGCCAGCAGCGTGCGGGACAGGGATGGCTACACCTTC. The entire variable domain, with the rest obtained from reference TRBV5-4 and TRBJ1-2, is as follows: ETGVTQSPTHLIKTRGQQVTLRCSSQSGHNTVSWYQQALGQGPQFIFQYYREEENGRGNFPPRFSGLQFPNYSSELNVNALELDDSALYLCASSVRDRDGYTFGSGTRLTVV.

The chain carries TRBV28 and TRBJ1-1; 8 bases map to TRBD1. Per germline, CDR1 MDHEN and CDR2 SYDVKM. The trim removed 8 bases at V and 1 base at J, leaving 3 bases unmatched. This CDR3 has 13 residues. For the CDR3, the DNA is TGTGCCAGCGGGGACAGGACGAACACTGAAGCTTTCTTT. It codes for CASGDRTNTEAFF.

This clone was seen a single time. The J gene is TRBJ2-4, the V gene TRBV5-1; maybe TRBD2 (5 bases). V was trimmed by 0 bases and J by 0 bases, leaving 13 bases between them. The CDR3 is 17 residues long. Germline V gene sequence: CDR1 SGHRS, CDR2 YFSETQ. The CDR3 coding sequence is TGCGCCAGCAGCTTGGAAGGCGGAGGTATAGCCAAAAACATTCAGTACTTC. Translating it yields CASSLEGGGIAKNIQYF.

The CDR3 here is CASSLRIRDGYTF. The CDR3 region has the DNA TGTGCCAGCAGTTTAAGGATAAGGGATGGCTACACCTTC. The chain combines TRBV28 with TRBJ1-2; D gene unclear. Trimming shortened V by 2 bases and J by 6 bases, and 10 bases separated the two germline ends. Germline CDR1 reads MDHEN; CDR2 reads SYDVKM. CDR3 length equals 13 residues.

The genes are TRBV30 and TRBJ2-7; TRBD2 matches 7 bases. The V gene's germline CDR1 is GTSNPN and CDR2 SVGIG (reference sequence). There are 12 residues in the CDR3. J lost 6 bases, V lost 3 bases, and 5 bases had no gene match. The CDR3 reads CAWRLSGGEQYF. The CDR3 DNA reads TGTGCCTGGAGGCTTTCGGGGGGCGAGCAGTACTTC.

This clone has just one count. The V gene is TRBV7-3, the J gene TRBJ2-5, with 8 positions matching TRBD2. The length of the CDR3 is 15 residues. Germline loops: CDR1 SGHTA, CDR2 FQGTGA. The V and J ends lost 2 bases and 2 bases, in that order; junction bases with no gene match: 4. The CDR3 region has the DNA TGTGCCAGCAGCTTACTTAGCGGGAAACAAGAGACCCAGTACTTC. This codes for CASSLLSGKQETQYF.

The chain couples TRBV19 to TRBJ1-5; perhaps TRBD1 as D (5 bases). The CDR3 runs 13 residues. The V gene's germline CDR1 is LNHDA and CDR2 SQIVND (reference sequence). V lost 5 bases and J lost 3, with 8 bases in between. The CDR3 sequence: CASSLGVNQPQHF. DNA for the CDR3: TGTGCCAGTAGTTTAGGGGTCAATCAGCCCCAGCATTTT.

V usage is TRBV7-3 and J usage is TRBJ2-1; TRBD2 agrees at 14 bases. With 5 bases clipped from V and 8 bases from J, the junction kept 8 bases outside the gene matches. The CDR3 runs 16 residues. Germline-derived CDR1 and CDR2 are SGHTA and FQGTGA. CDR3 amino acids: CASSKGTSGSADEQFF. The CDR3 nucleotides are TGTGCCAGCAGCAAAGGGACTAGCGGGAGCGCGGATGAGCAGTTCTTC.

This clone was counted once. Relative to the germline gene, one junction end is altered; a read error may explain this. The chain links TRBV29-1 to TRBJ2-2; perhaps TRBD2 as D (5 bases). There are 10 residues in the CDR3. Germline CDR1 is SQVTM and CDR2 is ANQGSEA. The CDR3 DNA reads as TGCAGCGCGACCCACCGGGGAGCTGTTTTT. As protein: CSATHRGAVF.

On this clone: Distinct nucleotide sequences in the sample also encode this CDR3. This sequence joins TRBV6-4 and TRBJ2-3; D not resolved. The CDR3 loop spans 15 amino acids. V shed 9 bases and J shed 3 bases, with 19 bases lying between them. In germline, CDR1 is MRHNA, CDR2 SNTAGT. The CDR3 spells CASRTGSAATDTQYF. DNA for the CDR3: TGTGCCAGTAGAACCGGGTCGGCGGCAACAGATACGCAGTATTTT.

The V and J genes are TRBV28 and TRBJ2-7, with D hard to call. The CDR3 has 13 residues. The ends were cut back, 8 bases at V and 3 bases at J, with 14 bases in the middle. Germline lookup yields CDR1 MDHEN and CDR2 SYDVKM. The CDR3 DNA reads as TGTGCCAGCTGCCCCGGGTCCCACTACGAGCAGTACTTC. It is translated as CASCPGSHYEQYF.

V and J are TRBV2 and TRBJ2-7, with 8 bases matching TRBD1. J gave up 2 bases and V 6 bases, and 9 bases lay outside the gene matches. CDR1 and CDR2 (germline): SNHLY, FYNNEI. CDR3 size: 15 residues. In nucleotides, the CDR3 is TGTGCCAGCAGCCTAGGGACAGGAATTACCTACGAGCAGTACTTC. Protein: CASSLGTGITYEQYF.

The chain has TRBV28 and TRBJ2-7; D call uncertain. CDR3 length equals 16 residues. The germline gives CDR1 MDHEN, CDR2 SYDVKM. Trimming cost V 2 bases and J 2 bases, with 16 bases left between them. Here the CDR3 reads CASSLGSHGSAYEQYF. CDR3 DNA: TGTGCCAGCAGTTTAGGGTCCCATGGGTCCGCCTACGAGCAGTACTTC.

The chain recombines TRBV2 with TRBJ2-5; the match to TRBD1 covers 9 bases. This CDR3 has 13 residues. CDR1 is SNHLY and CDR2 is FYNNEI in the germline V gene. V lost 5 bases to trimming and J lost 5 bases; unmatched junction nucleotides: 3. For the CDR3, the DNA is TGTGCCAGCAGTACAGGGGGCGTGGAGACCCAGTACTTC. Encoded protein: CASSTGGVETQYF.

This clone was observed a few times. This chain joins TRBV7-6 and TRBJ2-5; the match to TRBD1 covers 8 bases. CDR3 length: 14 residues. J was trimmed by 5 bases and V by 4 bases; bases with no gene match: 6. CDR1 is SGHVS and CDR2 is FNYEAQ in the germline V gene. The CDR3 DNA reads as TGTGCCAGCAGCTCCAGGGGGCTAGGGGAGACCCAGTACTTC. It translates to CASSSRGLGETQYF.